Below, 24 T cell receptor beta chains from the same sample are listed, as sequenced in a study of blood T cell repertoires in COVID-19. TCRdb's copy holds only in-frame clones and misses some; the assay was immunoSEQ multiplex PCR. The sample holds under 300,000 clones, 89% seen once. The sample taken for sequencing was peripheral blood. These receptors were collected from a woman in her thirties or forties who had recovered from COVID-19.

This clone was recorded a few times. This sequence joins TRBV28 and TRBJ2-7, with 10 bases aligning to TRBD1. J gave up 5 bases and V 5 bases, and 6 bases lay outside the gene matches. This CDR3 has 14 residues. CDR1 MDHEN and CDR2 SYDVKM come from the germline V gene. The CDR3 DNA is TGTGCCAGCAGTCCCGGGACAGGGGTACACGAGCAGTACTTC. Protein sequence: CASSPGTGVHEQYF.

V usage is TRBV27 and J usage is TRBJ2-1, with 7 bases lining up with TRBD1. Germline assignment: CDR1 MNHEY and CDR2 SMNVEV (reference sequence). This CDR3 is built from 16 residues. The junction had 8 bases not matched to a gene; V was cut back by 2 bases and J by 4 bases. In nucleotides, the CDR3 is TGTGCCAGCAGTTTACTCGGGACAGAAATTTACAATGAGCAGTTCTTC. Protein: CASSLLGTEIYNEQFF.

This clone was found a few times. The rearrangement joins TRBV14 to TRBJ2-5; maybe TRBD1 (6 bases). Trimming pared 8 bases from V and 4 bases from J, leaving 14 bases between. The CDR3 is made up of 13 amino acids. CDR1 is SGHDN and CDR2 is FVKESK in the germline V gene. DNA of the CDR3: TGTGCCAGCGCGAGGGGGAGTCGAGAGACCCAGTACTTC. Translating gives CASARGSRETQYF. The full variable domain, its missing parts supplied by reference TRBV14 and TRBJ2-5, is EAGVTQFPSHSVIEKGQTVTLRCDPISGHDNLYWYRRVMGKEIKFLLHFVKESKQDESGMPNNRFLAERTGGTYSTLKVQPAELEDSGVYFCASARGSRETQYFGPGTRLLVL.

The chain is built from TRBV6-6 and TRBJ1-3; 7 nucleotides match TRBD1. The CDR3 is made up of 16 amino acids. V was clipped by 3 bases and J by 0 bases; unmatched bases: 5. Germline V gene data show CDR1 as MNHNY and CDR2 as SVGAGI (reference sequence). The DNA for the CDR3 is TGTGCCAGCAGTTATTGGACAGGTTTCTCTGGAAACACCATATATTTT. As protein: CASSYWTGFSGNTIYF.

The chain is built from TRBV12-2 and TRBJ2-1; the DNA was not used to check the table's D call, TRBD2. TRBV12-2 constitutes a pseudogene. The CDR3 totals 18 residues. The DNA of the CDR3 is TGTGCAAGTCGCTTAACGAGGCCGGGGGCGGGAGTAAGGAATGAGCAGTTCTTC. It encodes CASRLTRPGAGVRNEQFF.

The chain employs TRBV6-5 and TRBJ2-5, with TRBD1 as a possible D gene (6 bases). There are 13 residues in the CDR3. The germline V gene has CDR1 MNHEY and CDR2 SVGAGI. V gave up 6 bases and J gave up 4 bases, with 12 bases separating them. As DNA, the CDR3 is TGTGCCAGCAGCAGGGACATAGGAGAGACCCAGTACTTC. It encodes CASSRDIGETQYF.

The V and J genes are TRBV19 and TRBJ1-5; TRBD1 aligns across 8 bases. V gave up 3 bases and J gave up 1 base; unmatched junction bases: 2. CDR1 and CDR2 (germline): LNHDA, SQIVND (reference sequence). This CDR3 is built from 15 residues. CDR3 protein: CASSITGGSNQPQHF. CDR3 bases: TGTGCCAGTAGTATTACAGGGGGGAGCAATCAGCCCCAGCATTTT.

The genes are TRBV18 and TRBJ1-5; TRBD1 matches 8 bases. CDR1 and CDR2 from the germline V gene are KGHSH and LQKENI. This CDR3 is 15 amino acids long. V dropped 1 base and J dropped 7; count of bases not matched to a gene: 6. CDR3 bases: TGTGCCAGCTCACCACAGGACAGGGTCGGGCAGCCCCAGCATTTT. Encoded protein: CASSPQDRVGQPQHF. The full variable domain, its missing parts supplied by reference TRBV18 and TRBJ1-5, is NAGVMQNPRHLVRRRGQEARLRCSPMKGHSHVYWYRQLPEEGLKFMVYLQKENIIDESGMPKERFSAEFPKEGPSILRIQQVVRGDSAAYFCASSPQDRVGQPQHFGDGTRLSIL.

This chain uses TRBV19 with TRBJ1-4; D unclear. Germline V gene lookup returns CDR1 LNHDA and CDR2 SQIVND (reference sequence). V lost 5 bases and J lost 0, with 10 bases in between. CDR3 size: 15 residues. The DNA of the CDR3 is TGTGCCAGTAGTTATAGCCTCCCAACTAATGAAAAACTGTTTTTT. Translated: CASSYSLPTNEKLFF.

Here the CDR3 DNA reads TGTGCCAGCTCATTCAAAGAGAAGACCTTC. It codes for CASSFKEKTF. The chain uses TRBV2 and TRBJ1-2; D is ambiguous. This CDR3 spans 10 amino acids. The V end lost 8 bases, the J end lost 14 bases, and 15 bases lay between the germline ends. The germline CDR1 and CDR2 sequences are SNHLY and FYNNEI.

Only a few counts were recorded for this clone. The chain employs TRBV7-6 and TRBJ2-7; 15 bases map to TRBD2. The germline V gene has CDR1 SGHVS and CDR2 FNYEAQ. The CDR3 has 16 residues. The ends lost 4 bases at V and 2 bases at J; junction bases unmatched: 3. In DNA form, the CDR3 reads TGTGCCAGCAGCTCGGGACTAGCGGGAGGACCCTACGAGCAGTACGTC. Translating gives CASSSGLAGGPYEQYV.

The rearrangement uses TRBV6-5 and TRBJ2-2; maybe TRBD2 (7 bases). CDR3 length: 15 residues. Germline loops: CDR1 MNHEY, CDR2 SVGAGI. Trimming removed 5 bases at V and 6 bases at J, with 16 bases between. The CDR3 nucleotides read TGTGCCAGCAGTCAATACAGGGCGGGGGCCGGGGAGCTGTTTTTT. It translates to CASSQYRAGAGELFF.

The chain recombines TRBV2 with TRBJ1-3; 7 nucleotides line up with TRBD1. V was clipped by 6 bases and J by 2 bases; unmatched bases: 7. This CDR3 spans 15 amino acids. CDR1 is SNHLY, CDR2 FYNNEI, per germline. The CDR3 DNA follows: TGTGCCAGCAGGTTTGACAGGGCCCCTGGAAACACCATATATTTT. Translating it yields CASRFDRAPGNTIYF.

This clone was observed a single time. The chain is built from TRBV4-1 and TRBJ2-3, with D unclear. Trimming left V 4 bases short and J 0 bases short, with 8 bases between. Germline V gene data show CDR1 as MGHRA and CDR2 as YSYEKL. CDR3 length equals 14 residues. The CDR3 nucleotides are TGCGCCAGCAGCCCACGGTTTAGCACAGATACGCAGTATTTT. Protein: CASSPRFSTDTQYF.

The chain is built from TRBV5-5 and TRBJ2-1, with 8 bases aligning to TRBD2. V shed 2 bases, J shed 2 bases, and the junction held 3 bases outside the gene matches. Germline CDR1 reads SGHKS; CDR2 reads YYEKEE (reference sequence). The CDR3 has 15 amino acids. CDR3 DNA sequence: TGTGCCAGCAGCTTTCCGGGGGGGCCCTACAATGAGCAGTTCTTC. It is translated as CASSFPGGPYNEQFF.

The rearrangement uses TRBV3-1 (or the pseudogene TRBV3-2) and TRBJ2-2; D unclear. Germline CDR1 is LGHDT and CDR2 is YNNKEL (reference sequence). V lost 0 bases and J 4 bases, leaving 6 bases between the germline ends. The length of the CDR3 is 14 residues. The CDR3: CASSQEGSTGELFF. The CDR3, as DNA: TGTGCCAGCAGCCAAGAGGGCAGCACCGGGGAGCTGTTTTTT.

The table lists this clone with a count of one. This rearrangement joins TRBV19 to TRBJ1-3; 11 nucleotides match TRBD1. The germline CDR1 and CDR2 sequences are LNHDA and SQIVND (reference sequence). Unmatched junction bases numbered 2, after V lost 3 bases and J lost 7 bases. This CDR3 comprises 14 residues. CDR3 coding DNA: TGTGCCAGTAGTATCGGGGACAGGGGGAACACCATATATTTT. The encoded protein is CASSIGDRGNTIYF.

This clone occurred a few times. The rearrangement joins TRBV6-5 to TRBJ1-1; D is unclear. Per germline, CDR1 MNHEY and CDR2 SVGAGI. The CDR3 length is 14 residues. The germline V and J ends were trimmed by 4 bases and 1 base, with 10 bases remaining between them. DNA for the CDR3: TGTGCCAGCAGTTCCCACTACGGGAACACTGAAGCTTTCTTT. Translating it yields CASSSHYGNTEAFF.

The CDR3 loop is CASSPRPGVADTQYF. CDR3 nucleotides: TGTGCCAGCAGCCCACGACCGGGGGTGGCAGATACGCAGTATTTT. The rearrangement joins TRBV5-5 to TRBJ2-3; D might be TRBD2 (6 bases). Deletions cut 4 bases from V and 4 bases from J, with 16 bases between. The CDR3 is 15 residues long. Looked up from germline, CDR1 is SGHKS and CDR2 is YYEKEE (reference sequence).

The chain uses TRBV5-1 and TRBJ2-3; 7 nucleotides match TRBD2. CDR1 and CDR2 from the germline V gene are SGHRS and YFSETQ. CDR3 length: 14 amino acids. Trimming cost V 10 bases and J 7 bases; bases outside gene matches: 15. The CDR3 loop is CAGGGGPYLYTQYF. In DNA, the CDR3 is TGCGCCGGCGGGGGTGGCCCCTACTTGTATACGCAGTATTTT.

The genes are TRBV28 and TRBJ2-5, with D possibly TRBD2 on 5 matching bases. Germline loops: CDR1 MDHEN, CDR2 SYDVKM. The CDR3 has 16 residues. V was shortened by 3 bases and J by 1 base, with 15 bases between the two germline ends. The CDR3 nucleotides read TGTGCCAGCAGTTTTGTAGGAGGTCCCATCCAAGAGACCCAGTACTTC. Amino acid sequence: CASSFVGGPIQETQYF.

CDR3 protein: CASSQPGQNYGYTF. The DNA for the CDR3 is TGTGCCAGCAGCCAACCAGGACAGAACTATGGCTACACCTTC. V gene TRBV4-2 combines with J gene TRBJ1-2, with D perhaps matching TRBD1 (6 bases). The V end was cut by 2 bases, the J end by 2 bases, with 9 bases between. The CDR3 consists of 14 residues. Germline V gene data show CDR1 as LGHNA and CDR2 as YNFKEQ.

The chain combines TRBV15 with TRBJ2-3; 7 bases agree with TRBD1. J lost 4 bases, V lost 3 bases, and 16 bases had no gene match. Germline V CDR1 and CDR2: LNHNV, YYDKDF (reference sequence). The CDR3 consists of 18 residues. This CDR3 is CATSSKIGFRGLSDTQYF. As DNA, the CDR3 is TGTGCCACCAGCAGTAAAATTGGGTTTAGGGGGCTATCAGATACGCAGTATTTT.

The rearrangement uses TRBV30 and TRBJ1-2; D perhaps matches TRBD1 (6 bases). Between the trimmed V and J ends, which lost 5 bases and 5 bases, there was a span of 15 bases. The CDR3 spans 13 residues. Germline V gene lookup returns CDR1 GTSNPN and CDR2 SVGIG (reference sequence). The CDR3 region is CAWASGQLYGYTF. In nucleotides, the CDR3 is TGTGCCTGGGCCTCCGGACAGCTTTATGGCTACACCTTC.